This T cell receptor (beta chain) was identified during a study of blood T cell repertoires in COVID-19. Germline CDR1 is MDHEN and CDR2 is SYDVKM. J lost 0 bases, V lost 3 bases, and 6 bases had no gene match. The CDR3 is made up of 17 amino acids. Generated by immunoSEQ multiplex PCR, the TCRdb table keeps only in-frame clones and is missing some. Of roughly 260,000 clones in the sample, about 90% were seen once. What was sequenced was PBMCs or T cells enriched from blood (not recorded which). This chain links TRBV28 with TRBJ2-7; 12 nucleotides line up with TRBD2. This TCR was recovered from a woman between 25 and 40 years old with acute COVID-19. CDR3 sequence: CASSLLAGGTLSYEQYF. The CDR3 DNA reads TGTGCCAGCAGTTTGCTAGCGGGAGGGACCCTCTCCTACGAGCAGTACTTC. The whole variable domain, filled in from reference TRBV28 and TRBJ2-7, reads DVKVTQSSRYLVKRTGEKVFLECVQDMDHENMFWYRQDPGLGLRLIYFSYDVKMKEKGDIPEGYSVSREKKERFSLILESASTNQTSMYLCASSLLAGGTLSYEQYFGPGTRLTVT.